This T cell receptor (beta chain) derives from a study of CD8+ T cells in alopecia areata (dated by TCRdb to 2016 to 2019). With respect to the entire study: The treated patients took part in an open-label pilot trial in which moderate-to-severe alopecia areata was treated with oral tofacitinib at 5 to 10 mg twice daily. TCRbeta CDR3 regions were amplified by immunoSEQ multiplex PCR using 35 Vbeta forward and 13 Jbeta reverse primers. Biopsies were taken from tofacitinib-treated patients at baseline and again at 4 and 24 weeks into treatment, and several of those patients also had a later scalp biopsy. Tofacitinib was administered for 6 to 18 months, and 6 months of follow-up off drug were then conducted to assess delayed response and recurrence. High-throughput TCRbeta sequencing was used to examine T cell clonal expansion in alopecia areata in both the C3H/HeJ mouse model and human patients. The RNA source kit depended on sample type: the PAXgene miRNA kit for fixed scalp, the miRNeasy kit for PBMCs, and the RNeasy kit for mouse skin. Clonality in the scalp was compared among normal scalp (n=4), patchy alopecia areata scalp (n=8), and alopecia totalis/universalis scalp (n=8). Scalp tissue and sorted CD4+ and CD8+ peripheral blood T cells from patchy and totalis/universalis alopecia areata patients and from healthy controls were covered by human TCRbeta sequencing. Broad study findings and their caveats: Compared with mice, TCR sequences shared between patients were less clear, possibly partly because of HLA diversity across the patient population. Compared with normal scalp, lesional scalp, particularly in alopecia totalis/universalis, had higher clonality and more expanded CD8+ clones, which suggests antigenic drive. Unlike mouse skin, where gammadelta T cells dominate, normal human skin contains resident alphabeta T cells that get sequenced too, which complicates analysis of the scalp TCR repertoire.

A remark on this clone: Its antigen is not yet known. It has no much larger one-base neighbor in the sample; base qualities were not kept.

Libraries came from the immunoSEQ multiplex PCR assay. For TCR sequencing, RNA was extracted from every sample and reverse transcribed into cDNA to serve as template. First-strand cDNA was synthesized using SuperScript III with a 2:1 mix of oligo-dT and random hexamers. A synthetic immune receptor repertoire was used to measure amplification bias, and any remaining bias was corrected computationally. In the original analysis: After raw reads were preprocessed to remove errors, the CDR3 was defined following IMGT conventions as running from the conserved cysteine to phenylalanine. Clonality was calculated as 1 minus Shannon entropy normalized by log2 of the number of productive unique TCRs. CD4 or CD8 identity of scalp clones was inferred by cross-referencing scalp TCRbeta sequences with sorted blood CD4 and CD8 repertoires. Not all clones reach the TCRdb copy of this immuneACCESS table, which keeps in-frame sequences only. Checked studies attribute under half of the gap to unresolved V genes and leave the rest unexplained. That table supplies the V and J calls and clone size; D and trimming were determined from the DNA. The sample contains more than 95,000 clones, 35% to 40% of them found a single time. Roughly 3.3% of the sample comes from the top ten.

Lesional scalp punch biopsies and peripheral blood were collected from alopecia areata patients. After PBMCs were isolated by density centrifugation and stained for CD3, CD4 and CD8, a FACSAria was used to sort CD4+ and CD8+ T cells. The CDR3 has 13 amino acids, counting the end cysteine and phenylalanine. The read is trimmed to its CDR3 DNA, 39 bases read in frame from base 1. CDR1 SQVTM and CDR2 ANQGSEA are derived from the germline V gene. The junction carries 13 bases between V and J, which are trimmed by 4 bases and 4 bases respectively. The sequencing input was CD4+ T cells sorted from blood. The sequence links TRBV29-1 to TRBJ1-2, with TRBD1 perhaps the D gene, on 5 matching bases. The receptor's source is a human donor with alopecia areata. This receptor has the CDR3 CSVGEGTGYGYTF. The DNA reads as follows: TGCAGCGTTGGGGAAGGGACTGGCTATGGCTACACCTTC.